These 14 T cell receptor beta chains came from one sample sequenced in a study of CD8 T cells in Susac syndrome. Random hexamers were used to reverse transcribe an amount of roughly 0.45 to 1 ug RNA. Each CDR3 protein gets one entry after TCRdb re-called the immunoSEQ multiplex PCR reads with MiXCR. The table lists 250,000 to 300,000 distinct CDR3 sequences, around 83% of them singletons. Sequencing used CD8+ T cells from PBMCs. Receptors originate from a human donor with multiple sclerosis.

The chain couples TRBV18 to TRBJ1-5, with TRBD1 as a possible D gene (5 bases). The CDR3 loop spans 16 amino acids. CDR1 KGHSH and CDR2 LQKENI come from the germline V gene. The V end lost 3 bases, the J end lost 7 bases, and 19 bases lay between the germline ends. This chain's CDR3 is CASSPPPGGLKQPQHF. The CDR3 DNA sequence: TGTGCCAGCTCACCCCCCCCGGGGGGGTTGAAGCAGCCCCAGCATTTT.

The chain has TRBV11-2 and TRBJ2-1; no clear D. CDR1 is SGHAT, CDR2 FQNNGV, per germline. The CDR3 is made up of 12 amino acids. Between the trimmed V and J ends, which lost 1 base and 12 bases, there was a span of 10 bases. CDR3 loop: CASSLVAARQFF. Here the CDR3 DNA reads TGTGCCAGCAGCTTAGTGGCAGCGCGGCAGTTCTTC.

The chain couples TRBV10-2 to TRBJ1-2; D gene ambiguous. V gave up 2 bases and J gave up 1 base, with 11 bases separating them. Germline V gene data show CDR1 as WSHSY and CDR2 as SAAADI. The CDR3 runs to 15 residues. DNA of the CDR3: TGCGCCAGCAGTGAGGCGGCGAATTTTAACTATGGCTACACCTTC. It specifies CASSEAANFNYGYTF.

The gene calls are TRBV12-3 or TRBV12-4 and TRBJ1-3; 10 nucleotides align to TRBD1. The CDR3 is made up of 15 amino acids. V was pared by 5 bases and J by 4 bases, with 5 bases of the junction left unmatched. The CDR3 spells CASSPGQGMGNTIYF. DNA of the CDR3: TGTGCCAGCAGTCCGGGACAGGGGATGGGAAACACCATATATTTT.

CDR3 coding DNA: TGTGCCAGTAGTACGACAGGGTTTTACACTGAAGCTTTCTTT. Amino acid sequence: CASSTTGFYTEAFF. This sequence joins TRBV19 and TRBJ1-1; 7 bases are a match to TRBD1. The CDR3 loop spans 14 amino acids. The V and J ends lost 4 bases and 3 bases, in that order; junction bases with no gene match: 5. Germline V gene lookup returns CDR1 LNHDA and CDR2 SQIVND (reference sequence).

The chain is built from TRBV20-1 and TRBJ2-1; D might be TRBD1 or TRBD2, each matching 6 bases. Germline-derived CDR1 and CDR2 are DFQATT and SNEGSKA (reference sequence). The ends were cut back, 7 bases at V and 8 bases at J, with 21 bases in the middle. The CDR3 has 14 residues. As DNA, the CDR3 is TGCAGTGGCTTAACGGGGGCCGATCCGGATGAGCAGTTCTTC. Translating it yields CSGLTGADPDEQFF.

This clonotype was counted between two and nine times. The chain joins TRBV5-4 to TRBJ2-1; D is ambiguous. Trimming removed 4 bases from V and 7 bases from J, with 6 bases in between. The CDR3 loop spans 11 amino acids. Germline V gene lookup returns CDR1 SGHNT and CDR2 YYREEE (reference sequence). CDR3 sequence reads: CASSVNNEQFF. CDR3 in DNA: TGTGCCAGCAGCGTTAATAATGAGCAGTTCTTC.

This clonotype was recorded a few times. The chain combines TRBV6-1 with TRBJ2-1; TRBD2 agrees at 8 bases. J gave up 2 bases and V 4 bases, and 4 bases lay outside the gene matches. This CDR3 has 15 amino acids. Germline-derived CDR1 and CDR2 are MNHNS and SASEGT. The CDR3 here is CASSVGAGAYNEQFF. The CDR3 coding sequence is TGTGCCAGCAGTGTAGGAGCGGGAGCCTACAATGAGCAGTTCTTC.

The chain combines TRBV27 with TRBJ2-7; D may correspond to TRBD1 or TRBD2 (6 bases each). The CDR3 spans 13 residues. Per the germline V gene, CDR1 is MNHEY and CDR2 is SMNVEV (reference sequence). Deletions cut 2 bases from V and 6 bases from J, with 11 bases between. The CDR3 here is CASSLEGGSEQYF. The CDR3 DNA sequence: TGTGCCAGCAGTTTAGAGGGGGGTAGCGAGCAGTACTTC.

The chain uses TRBV29-1 and TRBJ2-7, with D possibly matching TRBD2 (6 bases). V dropped 2 bases and J dropped 1 base, with 15 bases sitting between them. Germline CDR1 reads SQVTM; CDR2 reads ANQGSEA. The CDR3 is 15 amino acids. Written as DNA, the CDR3 is TGCAGCGTTGAATGGGGCGGGATAGGGTCCTACGAGCAGTACTTC. Protein sequence: CSVEWGGIGSYEQYF.

This chain connects TRBV11-2 to TRBJ1-1; maybe TRBD1 (6 bases). The germline V gene has CDR1 SGHAT and CDR2 FQNNGV. The CDR3 extends over 11 amino acids. V shed 4 bases and J shed 8 bases, with 8 bases lying between them. CDR3 amino acids: CASSSGQEAFF. The CDR3 region has the DNA TGTGCCAGCAGCTCCGGACAGGAAGCTTTCTTT.

This clonotype was recorded only once. The rearrangement joins TRBV29-1 to TRBJ2-1; 8 bases match TRBD2. The CDR3 has 15 amino acids. With V trimmed by 6 bases and J by 9 bases, 16 bases remained unmatched. Germline V gives CDR1 SQVTM, CDR2 ANQGSEA. Here the CDR3 reads CSVVAGSRLGSEQFF. Written as DNA, the CDR3 is TGCAGCGTCGTAGCGGGGAGCCGCCTTGGTAGTGAGCAGTTCTTC.

The chain employs TRBV20-1 and TRBJ2-3; D not certain. Germline values: CDR1 DFQATT, CDR2 SNEGSKA (reference sequence). The CDR3 is made up of 15 amino acids. Trimming took off 0 bases at V and 0 bases at J, with 10 bases between the two ends. The CDR3: CSARDYRRSTDTQYF. CDR3 sequence (DNA): TGCAGTGCTAGAGATTACAGACGTAGCACAGATACGCAGTATTTT.

The CDR3 region has the DNA TGTGCCAGCAGCTTAGACTACAGAGCTTCTAGCACAGATACGCAGTATTTT. It yields the protein CASSLDYRASSTDTQYF. This chain joins TRBV7-8 and TRBJ2-3; D is undetermined. V lost 1 base to trimming and J lost 0 bases, with 14 bases between them. The CDR3 spans 17 residues. Looked up from germline, CDR1 is SGHVS and CDR2 is FQNEAQ.